These 7 T cell receptor beta chains share one sample of origin, sequenced in a study of chemoradiotherapy in HPV16-positive cancers (dated by TCRdb to between 2021 and 2022). Library method: the immunoSEQ multiplex PCR assay. Held by TCRdb, this immuneACCESS table contains in-frame sequences only and omits some clones. Under half of the omission traces to an unresolved V gene where checked; the cause of the rest is unknown. This sample lists 6,000 to 7,500 clones; 65% to 75% were detected once. Approximately 5% of the sample rests with the top ten. The material sequenced was tumor tissue, taken from a patient who underwent chemoradiotherapy. The receptors here all came from a human donor with HPV-associated anogenital cancer.

This chain connects TRBV5-4 to TRBJ2-5, with 10 bases matching TRBD2. Germline V gene lookup returns CDR1 SGHNT and CDR2 YYREEE (reference sequence). This CDR3 contains 17 residues. Trimming at V came to 3 bases and at J to 4 bases, leaving 12 bases not matched to a gene. CDR3: CASSSPGERGGRETQYF. In DNA, the CDR3 is TGTGCCAGCAGCTCCCCTGGGGAGCGGGGGGGCAGAGAGACCCAGTACTTC.

This rearrangement joins TRBV28 to TRBJ2-3, with 9 bases aligning to TRBD2. CDR1 is MDHEN and CDR2 is SYDVKM in the germline V gene. This CDR3 spans 14 amino acids. The V and J ends lost 5 bases and 0 bases, in that order; junction bases with no gene match: 0. The CDR3 sequence is CASSLAGSTDTQYF. The CDR3 DNA reads as TGTGCCAGCAGTCTAGCGGGGAGCACAGATACGCAGTATTTT.

The genes are TRBV7-2 and TRBJ1-5; D is possibly TRBD1 (6 bases). Germline assignment: CDR1 SGHTA and CDR2 FQGNSA. The ends were cut back, 1 base at V and 0 bases at J, with 10 bases in the middle. This CDR3 is 16 amino acids long. The CDR3 sequence: CASSLVGGSSNQPQHF. CDR3 sequence (DNA): TGTGCCAGCAGCTTAGTGGGGGGCTCTAGCAATCAGCCCCAGCATTTT.

The J gene is TRBJ1-5, the V gene TRBV7-9; the D is unclear. Germline CDR1 reads SEHNR; CDR2 reads FQNEAQ (reference sequence). This CDR3 spans 12 amino acids. Trimming took 4 bases from V and 11 from J, leaving 12 bases between them. In DNA, the CDR3 is TGTGCCAGCAGCTCCTCCGCGGGGACCCAGCATTTT. This gives the protein CASSSSAGTQHF.

The rearrangement joins TRBV7-9 to TRBJ1-5; no clear D. The V gene's germline CDR1 is SEHNR and CDR2 FQNEAQ (reference sequence). There are 13 residues in the CDR3. V was shortened by 5 bases and J by 7 bases, with 12 bases between the two germline ends. DNA for the CDR3: TGTGCCAGCAGCATGGAGGGCGGGCAGCCCCAGCATTTT. Translated: CASSMEGGQPQHF.

The chain employs TRBV6-5 and TRBJ1-6; D may be TRBD1 (5 bases). V was cut by 2 bases and J by 2 bases, with 7 bases left in between. This CDR3 spans 15 amino acids. Germline V gene sequence: CDR1 MNHEY, CDR2 SVGAGI. Here the CDR3 reads CASSYDSPYNSPLHF. The CDR3 bases are TGTGCCAGCAGTTACGACAGCCCCTATAATTCACCCCTCCACTTT.

The chain combines TRBV29-1 with TRBJ2-5; D tentatively fits TRBD1 or TRBD2 (5 bases each). This CDR3 comprises 13 residues. The germline gives CDR1 SQVTM, CDR2 ANQGSEA. Deletions cut 4 bases from V and 4 bases from J, with 13 bases between. Here the CDR3 reads CSVVQGDRETQYF. CDR3 DNA: TGCAGCGTTGTTCAGGGAGATCGAGAGACCCAGTACTTC.